Listed here are 25 T cell receptor beta chains from one sample, sequenced in a study of CD8+ T cells in alopecia areata (dated by TCRdb to the late 2010s). The library relied on the immunoSEQ multiplex PCR assay. RNA was extracted from all samples and reverse transcribed into cDNA, which served as template for TCR sequencing. In TCRdb, the immuneACCESS table is reduced to in-frame sequences with V and J assigned. These tables do not hold every clone; where another copy was compared, an unresolved V gene accounts for under half, and the others remain unexplained. Across this sample there are about 97,000 clones, with roughly two fifths seen only once. The ten largest clones take up approximately 1.4% of the sample. The specimen was CD4+ T cells sorted from blood. These receptors all stem from a human donor with alopecia areata.

Only a few counts were recorded for this clone. The CDR3 DNA reads TGTGCCAGCAGCCCGACAGGATTCACAGATACGCAGTATTTT. Its protein is CASSPTGFTDTQYF. The gene calls are TRBV28 and TRBJ2-3; the D gene is possibly TRBD1 (6 bases). The V end lost 6 bases, the J end lost 2 bases, and 12 bases lay between the germline ends. This CDR3 comprises 14 residues. The V gene's germline CDR1 is MDHEN and CDR2 SYDVKM.

The count of this clone is one. The rearrangement joins TRBV27 to TRBJ2-5; D perhaps matches TRBD1 (5 bases). The V gene lost 10 bases and the J gene lost 5 bases, with 17 bases spanning the gap. Germline V gives CDR1 MNHEY, CDR2 SMNVEV (reference sequence). The CDR3 is 13 residues long. CDR3 protein: CATSLRGRETQYF. CDR3 DNA sequence: TGTGCCACCTCCTTAAGGGGCCGGGAGACCCAGTACTTC.

This clone was detected a few times. An end of the junction differs from the germline gene, which may be a read error. V is TRBV9 and J is TRBJ2-6; no firm D call. Germline assignment: CDR1 SGDLS and CDR2 YYNGEE. The CDR3 sequence is 13 residues long. The CDR3 here is CASRVSGTNVLTF. In DNA, the CDR3 is TGTGCCAGCAGGGTATCTGGGACCAACGTCCTGACTTTC. The variable domain in full, completed from reference TRBV9 and TRBJ2-6, reads DSGVTQTPKHLITATGQRVTLRCSPRSGDLSVYWYQQSLDQGLQFLIQYYNGEERAKGNILERFSAQQFPDLHSELNLSSLELGDSALYFCASRVSGTNVLTFGAGSRLTVL.

The rearrangement joins TRBV27 to TRBJ1-2; 7 bases match TRBD1. Trimming took 5 bases from V and 5 from J; bases not matched to a gene: 11. The CDR3 runs 15 residues. CDR1 is MNHEY and CDR2 is SMNVEV in the germline V gene (reference sequence). The DNA of the CDR3 is TGTGCCAGCAGTCGAGGGGGCGCGGGGACTTATGGCTACACCTTC. Amino acids: CASSRGGAGTYGYTF.

The V gene is TRBV6-1, the J gene TRBJ2-7; D remains ambiguous. The CDR3 contains 12 residues. CDR1 MNHNS and CDR2 SASEGT come from the germline V gene. V was clipped by 6 bases and J by 4 bases, with 10 bases between them. Written as DNA, the CDR3 is TGTGCCAGCAGATCCGGGTTGTACGAGCAGTACTTC. This sequence encodes CASRSGLYEQYF.

This clone was counted between two and nine times. The chain links TRBV25-1 to TRBJ1-2; D remains unclear. The length of the CDR3 is 14 residues. Germline CDR1 is MGHDK and CDR2 is SYGVNS. Trimming removed 2 bases at V and 1 base at J, with 8 bases between. The CDR3 sequence is CASSEAYSNYGYTF. The CDR3 DNA follows: TGTGCCAGCAGTGAAGCTTACAGTAACTATGGCTACACCTTC.

The gene calls are TRBV6-1 and TRBJ2-1, with 8 positions matching TRBD1. CDR1 and CDR2 (germline): MNHNS, SASEGT. V gave up 9 bases and J gave up 5 bases; unmatched junction bases: 12. The CDR3 covers 15 residues. The CDR3 DNA reads TGTGCCAGTGATAGGGCGACAGGGGTCCACAATGAGCAGTTCTTC. Amino acids: CASDRATGVHNEQFF.

This clone was seen a handful of times. The V and J genes are TRBV6-5 and TRBJ2-7, with D unresolved. Trimming took off 6 bases at V and 4 bases at J, with 13 bases between the two ends. Germline assignment: CDR1 MNHEY and CDR2 SVGAGI. The CDR3 contains 13 residues. As DNA, the CDR3 is TGTGCCAGCAGGTTAATCGGACCGTACGAGCAGTACTTC. It encodes CASRLIGPYEQYF.

V usage is TRBV7-2 and J usage is TRBJ2-5; 14 positions match TRBD2. Germline assignment: CDR1 SGHTA and CDR2 FQGNSA. The V and J ends lost 7 bases and 1 base, in that order; junction bases with no gene match: 2. The CDR3 is 15 amino acids. The CDR3 bases are TGTGCCAGCACTGGGACTAGCGGGGGCCAAGAGACCCAGTACTTC. Amino acid sequence: CASTGTSGGQETQYF.

The chain uses TRBV29-1 and TRBJ2-2; D is possibly TRBD1 (6 bases). The CDR3 contains 14 residues. Germline V gene data show CDR1 as SQVTM and CDR2 as ANQGSEA. The V gene lost 2 bases and the J gene lost 1 base, with 8 bases spanning the gap. The CDR3 DNA follows: TGCAGCGTTGAAAGGGGACAGAACACCGGGGAGCTGTTTTTT. This gives the protein CSVERGQNTGELFF.

V is TRBV29-1 and J is TRBJ2-3; possibly TRBD1 or TRBD2 for D (5 bases each). The CDR3 has 13 amino acids. Trimming took 6 bases from V and 1 from J, leaving 11 bases between them. Germline V gene sequence: CDR1 SQVTM, CDR2 ANQGSEA. The CDR3 nucleotides read TGCAGCGTGGGAGCGACAGGCACAGATACGCAGTATTTT. Protein: CSVGATGTDTQYF.

V usage is TRBV15 and J usage is TRBJ2-3, with D unclear. This CDR3 region has 13 residues. With 0 bases removed from V and 4 bases from J, the gap between germline ends came to 5 bases. Germline loops: CDR1 LNHNV, CDR2 YYDKDF (reference sequence). CDR3 in DNA: TGTGCCACCAGCAGAGATAGTCCAGATACGCAGTATTTT. This translates into CATSRDSPDTQYF. The variable domain in full, with the rest retrieved from reference TRBV15 and TRBJ2-3, is DAMVIQNPRYQVTQFGKPVTLSCSQTLNHNVMYWYQQKSSQAPKLLFHYYDKDFNNEADTPDNFQSRRPNTSFCFLDIRSPGLGDTAMYLCATSRDSPDTQYFGPGTRLTVL.

This clone was counted a few times. J is TRBJ2-7 and V is TRBV6-1; 9 positions agree with TRBD2. CDR1 and CDR2 (germline): MNHNS, SASEGT. J was trimmed by 6 bases and V by 5 bases; bases with no gene match: 5. The CDR3 spans 13 residues. The CDR3, as DNA: TGTGCCAGCAGTTCCTTTAGCGGGAGCGAGCAGTACTTC. Its protein is CASSSFSGSEQYF.

This clone was found a few times. The chain combines TRBV14 with TRBJ2-3; D is unclear. CDR3 length: 12 amino acids. Germline V gives CDR1 SGHDN, CDR2 FVKESK. Trimming removed 3 bases from V and 7 bases from J, with 8 bases in between. The CDR3 region is CASSQVANTQYF. For the CDR3, the DNA is TGTGCCAGCAGCCAGGTCGCGAATACGCAGTATTTT.

This chain uses TRBV5-6 with TRBJ1-6; no clear D. The V gene's germline CDR1 is SGHDT and CDR2 YYEEEE. V was pared by 1 base and J by 9 bases, with 11 bases between. This CDR3 comprises 14 residues. CDR3 region: CASSLTTLGSPLHF. The CDR3 DNA sequence: TGTGCCAGCAGCTTGACTACCCTCGGTTCACCCCTCCACTTT.

This clone was recorded a few times. V is TRBV7-9 and J is TRBJ2-4; perhaps TRBD2 as D (5 bases). V was pared by 5 bases and J by 8 bases, with 19 bases between. Germline V lookup: CDR1 SEHNR, CDR2 FQNEAQ (reference sequence). This CDR3 region has 15 residues. The CDR3 DNA follows: TGTGCCAGCAGCCCAGCTTCTCCGGGGTCCTACATTCAGTACTTC. Amino acids: CASSPASPGSYIQYF.

The DNA of the CDR3 is TGTGCCAGCAGCGTTCAGTTTTCTGGTAGTCCCCTCCACTTT. Protein sequence: CASSVQFSGSPLHF. The chain has TRBV9 and TRBJ1-6; D ambiguous. The V gene lost 2 bases and the J gene lost 13 bases, with 16 bases spanning the gap. Per the germline V gene, CDR1 is SGDLS and CDR2 is YYNGEE. The CDR3 covers 14 residues.

Only a few counts were recorded for this clone. V gene TRBV4-2 combines with J gene TRBJ2-5, with TRBD2 identical over 7 bases. The CDR3 has 15 residues. Germline assignment: CDR1 LGHNA and CDR2 YNFKEQ. J was trimmed by 2 bases and V by 1 base; bases with no gene match: 4. In DNA, the CDR3 is TGTGCCAGCAGCCAAGCACTAGCGAGACAAGAGACCCAGTACTTC. The encoded protein is CASSQALARQETQYF.

This clone was picked up one time. The DNA of the CDR3 is TGTGCCAGTGGGGGCAGGGATAATCAGCCCCAGCATTTT. Translating it yields CASGGRDNQPQHF. J is TRBJ1-5 and V is TRBV2, with D maybe TRBD1 (6 bases). The CDR3 is 13 amino acids. V dropped 9 bases and J dropped 4 bases, with 13 bases sitting between them. Germline V gene data show CDR1 as SNHLY and CDR2 as FYNNEI. Full variable domain (remainder filled in from reference TRBV2 and TRBJ1-5): EPEVTQTPSHQVTQMGQEVILRCVPISNHLYFYWYRQILGQKVEFLVSFYNNEISEKSEIFDDQFSVERPDGSNFTLKIRSTKLEDSAMYFCASGGRDNQPQHFGDGTRLSIL.

The CDR3 protein is CAGPSATDTQYF. The CDR3 DNA reads TGTGCCGGCCCTTCTGCCACAGATACGCAGTATTTT. This sequence joins TRBV19 and TRBJ2-3, with D uncertain. This CDR3 spans 12 amino acids. The germline V gene has CDR1 LNHDA and CDR2 SQIVND (reference sequence). V gave up 11 bases and J gave up 2 bases, with 11 bases separating them.

V gene TRBV28 combines with J gene TRBJ1-1; the D is unclear. Trimming took off 5 bases at V and 10 bases at J, with 11 bases between the two ends. The CDR3 totals 11 residues. Looked up from germline, CDR1 is MDHEN and CDR2 is SYDVKM. The CDR3 region has the DNA TGTGCCAGCAGTGCGGTATCAGGAGCTTTCTTT. It yields the protein CASSAVSGAFF.

This rearrangement joins TRBV6-6 to TRBJ1-5; D is undetermined. Germline CDR1 reads MNHNY; CDR2 reads SVGAGI (reference sequence). This CDR3 contains 14 residues. V lost 2 bases, J lost 2 bases, and 7 bases lay in between. This CDR3 reads CASSYGVGNQPQHF. CDR3 nucleotide sequence: TGTGCCAGCAGTTACGGGGTGGGCAATCAGCCCCAGCATTTT.

Only a few counts were recorded for this clone. CDR3 in DNA: TGTGCCAGCAGTGAAAGTGGGAGGTTCGGTGGCAAAAACATTCAGTACTTC. Protein: CASSESGRFGGKNIQYF. The chain combines TRBV25-1 with TRBJ2-4; D may be TRBD2 (6 bases). This CDR3 has 17 residues. The ends were cut back, 2 bases at V and 3 bases at J, with 17 bases in the middle. From germline, CDR1 is MGHDK and CDR2 SYGVNS.

The table lists this clone with a few counts. The chain couples TRBV7-9 to TRBJ2-7; 7 nucleotides match TRBD1. This CDR3 region has 15 residues. The V segment lost 4 bases and the J segment 3 bases; nucleotides outside the gene matches: 9. The V gene's germline CDR1 is SEHNR and CDR2 FQNEAQ (reference sequence). CDR3: CASSSDRDSLYEQYF. The CDR3 DNA reads as TGTGCCAGCAGCTCCGACCGGGACAGCCTCTACGAGCAGTACTTC. The entire variable domain, with the rest obtained from reference TRBV7-9 and TRBJ2-7, is as follows: DTGVSQNPRHKITKRGQNVTFRCDPISEHNRLYWYRQTLGQGPEFLTYFQNEAQLEKSRLLSDRFSAERPKGSFSTLEIQRTEQGDSAMYLCASSSDRDSLYEQYFGPGTRLTVT.

The rearrangement joins TRBV18 to TRBJ2-5; D gene uncertain. The germline V gene has CDR1 KGHSH and CDR2 LQKENI. The CDR3 sequence is 11 residues long. Between the trimmed V and J ends, which lost 2 bases and 5 bases, there was a span of 3 bases. In DNA, the CDR3 is TGTGCCAGCTCACCAGCGGAGACCCAGTACTTC. Protein: CASSPAETQYF.